One and the same sample provided the 22 T cell receptor beta chains below, sequenced in a study of OX40 agonist ivuxolimab in advanced cancers. Generated by immunoSEQ multiplex PCR, the TCRdb table keeps only in-frame clones and is missing some. The table includes tens of thousands of clones, roughly 93% detected once. Sequences were derived from CD4+ or CD8+ T cells sorted from blood, sampled in a trial of the OX40 agonist ivuxolimab. These receptors came from an adult with an advanced solid tumor such as melanoma, head and neck, liver or kidney cancer.

This clone was recorded once. The V gene is TRBV10-3, the J gene TRBJ2-1; D is uncertain. The CDR3 sequence is 13 residues long. Germline values: CDR1 ENHRY, CDR2 SYGVKD. V was clipped by 11 bases and J by 7 bases, with 18 bases between them. CDR3 sequence (DNA): TGTGCCCTGCAACCCGATCATGCGAATGAGCAGTTCTTC. It encodes CALQPDHANEQFF.

The gene calls are TRBV4-1 and TRBJ1-1, with 10 bases identical to TRBD1. CDR1 is MGHRA and CDR2 is YSYEKL in the germline V gene. V shed 4 bases, J shed 0 bases, and the junction held 8 bases outside the gene matches. CDR3 length equals 17 residues. CDR3 protein: CASSPLPGQGLNTEAFF. The CDR3 coding sequence is TGCGCCAGCAGCCCCCTCCCGGGACAGGGGTTGAACACTGAAGCTTTCTTT.

J is TRBJ2-1 and V is TRBV9; D unresolved. The CDR3 sequence is 15 residues long. V lost 6 bases, J lost 8 bases, and 21 bases lay in between. Germline V gene lookup returns CDR1 SGDLS and CDR2 YYNGEE. CDR3 coding DNA: TGTGCCAGCACCCCTCTGGGTGACCGATTGGATGAGCAGTTCTTC. Translating it yields CASTPLGDRLDEQFF.

This rearrangement joins TRBV19 to TRBJ2-2, with D uncertain. Per germline, CDR1 LNHDA and CDR2 SQIVND (reference sequence). There are 12 residues in the CDR3. Trimming took 11 bases from V and 2 from J, leaving 9 bases between them. The CDR3 loop is CAYTFNTGELFF. The CDR3 nucleotides read TGTGCCTATACATTCAACACCGGGGAGCTGTTTTTT.

J is TRBJ2-5 and V is TRBV10-1; D may be TRBD1 or TRBD2 (5 bases each). There are 12 residues in the CDR3. The V end lost 4 bases, the J end lost 5 bases, and 8 bases lay between the germline ends. The V gene's germline CDR1 is WNHNN and CDR2 SYGVQD (reference sequence). The CDR3 sequence is CASSGDPETQYF. Written as DNA, the CDR3 is TGCGCCAGCAGTGGGGACCCCGAGACCCAGTACTTC.

The rearrangement joins TRBV5-1 to TRBJ1-1, with a tentative D call TRBD1 (5 bases). This CDR3 spans 15 amino acids. Germline CDR1 SGHRS, CDR2 YFSETQ. The V end was cut by 4 bases, the J end by 3 bases, with 16 bases between. DNA for the CDR3: TGCGCCAGCAGCGATTGGGGGGGTCTGGACACTGAAGCTTTCTTT. Protein product: CASSDWGGLDTEAFF.

This clone was counted a single time. This chain connects TRBV7-9 to TRBJ2-2; D is undetermined. Germline V gives CDR1 SEHNR, CDR2 FQNEAQ (reference sequence). There are 13 residues in the CDR3. V was trimmed by 4 bases and J by 9 bases, leaving 12 bases between them. In nucleotides, the CDR3 is TGTGCCAGCAGCTCCAGCCCGTCCCGGGAGCTGTTTTTT. The encoded protein is CASSSSPSRELFF.

This chain links TRBV27 with TRBJ2-1; D is undetermined. Germline assignment: CDR1 MNHEY and CDR2 SMNVEV (reference sequence). V was cut by 6 bases and J by 4 bases, with 4 bases left in between. The CDR3 is 11 residues long. CDR3 in amino acids: CASRIYNEQFF. The CDR3 DNA is TGTGCCAGCAGGATTTACAATGAGCAGTTCTTC.

The V call is TRBV2, the J call TRBJ2-7, with TRBD2 matching 8 bases. V lost 2 bases, J lost 5 bases, and 11 bases stayed unmatched. In germline, CDR1 is SNHLY, CDR2 FYNNEI. The CDR3 consists of 16 residues. The CDR3 DNA reads TGTGCCAGCAGTGAATCGCGTGCTAGCGGGCGCCACGAGCAGTACTTC. It specifies CASSESRASGRHEQYF.

Written as DNA, the CDR3 is TGTGCCAGCAGTTACTCTGCAGGCTATGGCTACACCTTC. Translation gives CASSYSAGYGYTF. The genes are TRBV6-6 and TRBJ1-2; no firm D call. The V and J ends lost 0 bases and 4 bases respectively, with 6 bases between them. Germline CDR1 reads MNHNY; CDR2 reads SVGAGI (reference sequence). The CDR3 runs to 13 residues.

This chain links TRBV2 with TRBJ1-4, with D hard to call. Between the trimmed V and J ends, which lost 2 bases and 3 bases, there was a span of 10 bases. The germline V gene encodes CDR1 SNHLY and CDR2 FYNNEI. CDR3 length: 15 amino acids. The chain's CDR3 is CASSELQVPNEKLFF. Here the CDR3 DNA reads TGTGCCAGCAGTGAACTCCAGGTCCCTAATGAAAAACTGTTTTTT.

The chain is built from TRBV11-3 and TRBJ1-6; D unresolved. The CDR3 has 13 amino acids. V shed 5 bases and J shed 7 bases, with 9 bases lying between them. CDR1 is SGHNT, CDR2 YENEEA, per germline. Here the CDR3 reads CASSPNRNSPLHF. The DNA for the CDR3 is TGTGCCAGCAGCCCGAACCGGAATTCACCCCTCCACTTT.

The V and J genes are TRBV28 and TRBJ1-2, with D possibly TRBD1 on 6 matching bases. CDR1 and CDR2 (germline): MDHEN, SYDVKM. CDR3 length equals 14 residues. Trimming cost V 5 bases and J 1 base, with 11 bases left between them. The CDR3: CASSALQGNYGYTF. The DNA for the CDR3 is TGTGCCAGCAGTGCACTACAGGGTAACTATGGCTACACCTTC.

V gene TRBV7-9 combines with J gene TRBJ1-2; D perhaps matches TRBD1 (6 bases). The CDR3 sequence is 14 residues long. The V end lost 1 base, the J end lost 3 bases, and 9 bases lay between the germline ends. CDR1 is SEHNR and CDR2 is FQNEAQ in the germline V gene (reference sequence). The chain's CDR3 is CASSLGGADYGYTF. In DNA form, the CDR3 reads TGTGCCAGCAGCTTAGGGGGGGCCGACTATGGCTACACCTTC.

J is TRBJ2-3 and V is TRBV13; 10 bases align to TRBD2. CDR3 length equals 15 residues. V lost 4 bases to trimming and J lost 4 bases; unmatched junction nucleotides: 5. Germline-derived CDR1 and CDR2 are PRHDT and FYEKMQ (reference sequence). This chain's CDR3 is CASSYRTSGPDTQYF. As DNA, the CDR3 is TGTGCCAGCAGCTACCGGACTAGCGGCCCAGATACGCAGTATTTT.

The rearrangement joins TRBV15 to TRBJ2-7; D call uncertain. Trimming left V 3 bases short and J 2 bases short, with 14 bases between. The germline CDR1 and CDR2 sequences are LNHNV and YYDKDF (reference sequence). The CDR3 spans 15 residues. The CDR3 DNA is TGTGCCACCAGCAGGGGCAGGCCTACTCCCTACGAGCAGTACTTC. This translates into CATSRGRPTPYEQYF.

The chain links TRBV27 to TRBJ2-2; D unclear. Germline V gives CDR1 MNHEY, CDR2 SMNVEV (reference sequence). This CDR3 has 12 residues. The ends were cut back, 2 bases at V and 8 bases at J, with 6 bases in the middle. The chain's CDR3 is CASSLIAGELFF. DNA for the CDR3: TGTGCCAGCAGTTTAATCGCTGGGGAGCTGTTTTTT.

The chain couples TRBV4-1 to TRBJ1-1; D is perhaps TRBD1 (6 bases). This CDR3 contains 15 residues. Germline V gene sequence: CDR1 MGHRA, CDR2 YSYEKL. V dropped 0 bases and J dropped 5 bases, with 13 bases sitting between them. DNA for the CDR3: TGCGCCAGCAGCCAAGAGGGCCTAAGGGGGACTGAAGCTTTCTTT. Encoded protein: CASSQEGLRGTEAFF.

V and J are TRBV13 and TRBJ2-7; no reliable D call. The CDR3 loop spans 13 amino acids. Germline-derived CDR1 and CDR2 are PRHDT and FYEKMQ (reference sequence). Trimming took 0 bases from V and 0 from J, leaving 3 bases between them. Here the CDR3 DNA reads TGTGCCAGCAGCTTAGGTAACTCCTACGAGCAGTACTTC. This sequence encodes CASSLGNSYEQYF.

This chain joins TRBV4-3 and TRBJ2-5; no reliable D call. V dropped 3 bases and J dropped 3 bases, with 14 bases sitting between them. The CDR3 loop spans 15 amino acids. Germline assignment: CDR1 LGHNA and CDR2 YSLEER. Here the CDR3 reads CASSQTAWGKETQYF. DNA of the CDR3: TGCGCCAGCAGCCAGACCGCGTGGGGAAAAGAGACCCAGTACTTC.

The chain combines TRBV9 with TRBJ2-3; 9 positions agree with TRBD2. The CDR3 is 16 amino acids. V trimming: 1 base; J trimming: 4 bases; junction bases outside the gene matches: 7. Germline V lookup: CDR1 SGDLS, CDR2 YYNGEE. This CDR3 is CASSVWAGGPADTQYF. DNA for the CDR3: TGTGCCAGCAGCGTATGGGCGGGGGGGCCGGCAGATACGCAGTATTTT.

The chain recombines TRBV27 with TRBJ1-1, with D hard to call. The CDR3 runs to 13 residues. Trimming took off 9 bases at V and 1 base at J, with 12 bases between the two ends. Germline loops: CDR1 MNHEY, CDR2 SMNVEV (reference sequence). As DNA, the CDR3 is TGTGCCAGTATGCTAGGCACGAACACTGAAGCTTTCTTT. It yields the protein CASMLGTNTEAFF.